The 3 T cell receptor beta chains given below trace back to one sample, sequenced in a study of cytomegalovirus exposure and HLA in healthy donors (dated 2017 in TCRdb). Library method: the immunoSEQ multiplex PCR assay. A mixture of 60 forward primers for TCR Vbeta segments and 13 reverse primers for TCR Jbeta segments was used in the multiplex PCR. In its TCRdb copy, this immuneACCESS table keeps in-frame sequences only and misses some clones. Where compared with another copy, unresolved V genes explain less than half of these, and the others have no known cause. The sample records 160,000 or so clones, approximately 86% of which are singletons. The top ten constitute under 8.5% of the sample. The sample comprised PBMCs. The receptor source for this set is a woman aged 45-59 years in good health and CMV-seropositive.

The genes are TRBV7-8 and TRBJ2-2, with D unclear. Germline V gives CDR1 SGHVS, CDR2 FQNEAQ. There are 15 residues in the CDR3. V gave up 5 bases and J gave up 4 bases, with 14 bases separating them. As DNA, the CDR3 is TGTGCCAGCAGCCCGTCCTCCGCGGCCACCGGGGAGCTGTTTTTT. Protein product: CASSPSSAATGELFF.

This clone was detected only once. The rearrangement links TRBV28 to TRBJ1-2, with D possibly TRBD1 on 6 matching bases. The CDR3 runs to 16 residues. CDR1 is MDHEN and CDR2 is SYDVKM in the germline V gene. Trimming left V 2 bases short and J 2 bases short, with 15 bases between. In nucleotides, the CDR3 is TGTGCCAGCAGTTTAGGGGCCGGGCAGGGGAACTATGGCTACACCTTC. Encoded protein: CASSLGAGQGNYGYTF.

J is TRBJ2-5 and V is TRBV5-6; D call uncertain. The J call may be incorrect, as the DNA end agrees better with TRBJ2-7. The CDR3 is made up of 13 amino acids. Germline loops: CDR1 SGHDT, CDR2 YYEEEE. CDR3 residues: CASSSGFFYEQYF. In DNA form, the CDR3 reads TGTGCCAGCAGCTCCGGGTTCTTCTACGAGCAGTACTTC.